This TCR beta chain was sequenced during a study of prognosis after radiotherapy for stage I lung cancer. As for the study in general: Individuals diagnosed with stage I non-small cell lung cancer underwent enrollment between April 2018 and January 2019. None of the non-small cell lung cancer patients was considered medically operable.

This clonotype was observed at least ten times. The antigen remains undetermined. Starting from genomic DNA, TCR beta CDR3 was amplified through two-round multiplex PCR. Every TRBV and TRBJ gene had its own specific primer in first-round PCR. Using its own MiXCR run on the multiplex PCR reads, TCRdb lists one record per CDR3 protein. Among under 35,000 distinct CDR3 sequences listed, 42% were seen once. Study observations and caveats: A drop in unique TCR clone counts was seen after stereotactic body radiation therapy, median 10,088 versus 6,861. Patients who developed distant metastases had lower Shannon entropy after stereotactic body radiation therapy.

Germline assignment: CDR1 SGHRS and CDR2 YFSETQ. This CDR3 comprises 17 residues. The V gene end was trimmed by 0 bases and the J gene end by 2 bases; junction bases not matched to a gene: 8. This sample comprised PBMCs, obtained before or after stereotactic body radiation therapy (not recorded which). This clonotype was sampled from a donor aged 50 or older with non-small cell lung cancer. The chain has TRBV5-1 and TRBJ1-5, with 7 bases fitting TRBD1. The CDR3 region has the DNA TGCGCCAGCAGCTTGGGATTCGACAGGGCCGGCAATCAGCCCCAGCATTTT. Translating gives CASSLGFDRAGNQPQHF.